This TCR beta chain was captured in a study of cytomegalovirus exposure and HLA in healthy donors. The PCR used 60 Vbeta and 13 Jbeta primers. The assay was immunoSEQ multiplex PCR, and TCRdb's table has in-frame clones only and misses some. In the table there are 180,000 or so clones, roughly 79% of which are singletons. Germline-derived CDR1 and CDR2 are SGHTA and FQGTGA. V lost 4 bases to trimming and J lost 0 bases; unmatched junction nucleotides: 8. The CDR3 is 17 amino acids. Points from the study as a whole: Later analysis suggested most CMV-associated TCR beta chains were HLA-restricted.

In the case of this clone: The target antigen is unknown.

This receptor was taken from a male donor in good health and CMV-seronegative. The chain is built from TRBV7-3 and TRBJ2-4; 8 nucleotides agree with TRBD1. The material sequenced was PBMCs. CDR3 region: CASSSGGGALAKNIQYF. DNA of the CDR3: TGTGCCAGCAGCTCAGGGGGCGGGGCGCTAGCCAAAAACATTCAGTACTTC.